These T cell receptor beta chains were read from a single sample in a study of human T cells and chemical hapten exposure. TCRdb reprocessed the RACE reads via MiXCR and lists one record per CDR3 protein. Among tens of thousands of distinct CDR3 sequences listed, approximately 10% were seen once. The starting material was whole blood, obtained in connection with sensitization to the hapten diphenylcyclopropenone (DPC). The receptors come from a woman in her fifties or sixties with alopecia areata. Some clones in this sample may be carry-over from other donors' samples. Each CDR3 is given with its conserved first and last residue. The D gene is left open where the match is weak. Expanded clones are given a class, and other clones once, few, many or no size at all.

>TRBD1|TRBJ1-1|TRBV9|once|14
TGTGCCAGCAGCGAGAGACAGGGGAGGACTGAAGCTTTCTTT
CASSERQGRTEAFF
>NA|TRBJ2-4|TRBV11-1|NA|15
TGTGCCAGCAGCTCACAGGGACTAACCAAAAACATTCAGTACTTC
CASSSQGLTKNIQYF
>TRBD1|TRBJ2-5|TRBV29-1|NA|13
TGCAGCGGATATCGGGACAGGCCAGAGACCCAGTACTTC
CSGYRDRPETQYF
>NA|TRBJ1-1|TRBV20-1|NA|16
TGCAGTGCTAGAGAAGGGGGGGCTATAATGAACACTGAAGCTTTCTTT
CSAREGGAIMNTEAFF
>NA|TRBJ1-2|TRBV6-5|many|14
TGTGCCAGCACCCCGGGCCCCGAGGACTATGGCTACACCTTC
CASTPGPEDYGYTF
>NA|TRBJ2-7|TRBV19|few|13
TGTGCCAGTACGGGCTCAAACCCCTACGAGCAGTACTTC
CASTGSNPYEQYF
>TRBD2|TRBJ2-1|TRBV6-4|few|15
TGTGCCAGCAGTGGAGGGACTAGCGGGAGCTATGAGCAGTTCTTC
CASSGGTSGSYEQFF
>NA|TRBJ2-1|TRBV10-2|NA|13
TGCTCAACAGAGGGCTCCCCCTACAATGAGCAGTTCTTC
CSTEGSPYNEQFF
>NA|TRBJ1-1|TRBV20-1|many|10
TGCAGTACGTGGCCCGTTAGAGCTTTCTTT
CSTWPVRAFF
>NA|TRBJ2-3|TRBV21-1|many|18
TGTGCCAGCAGCAAAGAGGAGGGCCCTGGTACGGGCACAGATACGCAGTATTTT
CASSKEEGPGTGTDTQYF
>NA|TRBJ2-7|TRBV28|NA|13
TGTGCCAGCAGTCCCTGGACGGCCTACGAGCAGTACTTC
CASSPWTAYEQYF
>TRBD2|TRBJ2-3|TRBV5-1|NA|17
TGCGCCAGCAGCCTAGCCCGGACTAGCGGGAGGGGAGATACGCAGTATTTT
CASSLARTSGRGDTQYF
>TRBD2|TRBJ2-2|TRBV25-1|NA|16
TGTGCCAGCACCAAAACGACTAGCGGGATCACCGGGGAGCTGTTTTTT
CASTKTTSGITGELFF
>TRBD1|TRBJ2-2|TRBV7-3|few|16
TGTGCCAGCAGCAACCGGGACAGGGGGCGTGTCGGGGAGCTGTTTTTT
CASSNRDRGRVGELFF
>NA|TRBJ2-7|TRBV29-1|few|15
TGCAGCGTTGAAGAAAAGGGGTTCGGCTCCTACGAGCAGTACTTC
CSVEEKGFGSYEQYF
>NA|TRBJ1-3|TRBV9|NA|14
TGTGCCTGCAGCTCCGCCAGCTCTGGAAACACCATATATTTT
CACSSASSGNTIYF
>TRBD2|TRBJ2-7|TRBV10-1|few|13
TGCGCCAGCAGTGAGTCAGGGAGGGGCGAGCAGTACTTC
CASSESGRGEQYF
>TRBD1|TRBJ1-2|TRBV29-1|NA|12
TGCAGCGTGACAGGGGGAAACTATGGCTACACCTTC
CSVTGGNYGYTF